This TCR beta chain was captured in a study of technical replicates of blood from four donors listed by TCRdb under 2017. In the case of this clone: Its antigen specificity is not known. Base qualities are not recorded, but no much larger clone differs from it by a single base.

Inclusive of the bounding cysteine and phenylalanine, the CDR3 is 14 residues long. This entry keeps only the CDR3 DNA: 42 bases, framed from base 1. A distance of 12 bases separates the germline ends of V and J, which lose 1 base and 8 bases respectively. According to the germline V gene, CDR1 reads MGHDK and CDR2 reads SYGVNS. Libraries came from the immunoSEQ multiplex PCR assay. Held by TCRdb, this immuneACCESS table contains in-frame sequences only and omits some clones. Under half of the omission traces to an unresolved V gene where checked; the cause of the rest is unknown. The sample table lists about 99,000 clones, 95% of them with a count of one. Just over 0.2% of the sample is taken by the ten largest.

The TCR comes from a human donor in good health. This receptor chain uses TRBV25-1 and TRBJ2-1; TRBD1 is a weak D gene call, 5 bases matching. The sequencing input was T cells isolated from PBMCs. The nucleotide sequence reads TGTGCCAGCAGTGAATCCCCAGGGTTGGATGAGCAGTTCTTC. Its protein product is CASSESPGLDEQFF.